This passage covers 29 T cell receptor beta chains from one sample sequenced in a study of blood T cell repertoires in COVID-19. The table came from immunoSEQ multiplex PCR; TCRdb's copy has only in-frame clones and leaves some out. The table includes 150,000 to 200,000 clones, 80% to 85% detected once. Sequencing was done on a sample of peripheral blood. The receptors come from a woman in her 70s with COVID-19, enrolled during active disease.

The J gene is TRBJ1-5, the V gene TRBV11-2; D remains unclear. The ends were cut back, 5 bases at V and 2 bases at J, with 22 bases in the middle. The CDR3 contains 18 residues. Germline CDR1 is SGHAT and CDR2 is FQNNGV. CDR3 coding DNA: TGTGCCAGCAGCCATACTAACGTCGGGGAAGATGGCAATCAGCCCCAGCATTTT. Protein: CASSHTNVGEDGNQPQHF. Supplemented by reference TRBV11-2 and TRBJ1-5, the full variable domain reads EAGVAQSPRYKIIEKRQSVAFWCNPISGHATLYWYQQILGQGPKLLIQFQNNGVVDDSQLPKDRFSAERLKGVDSTLKIQPAKLEDSAVYLCASSHTNVGEDGNQPQHFGDGTRLSIL.

This sequence joins TRBV10-3 and TRBJ2-3; D not certain. The V gene's germline CDR1 is ENHRY and CDR2 SYGVKD. CDR3 length: 14 amino acids. Trimming shortened V by 0 bases and J by 0 bases, and 4 bases separated the two germline ends. CDR3 loop: CAISESTSTDTQYF. Here the CDR3 DNA reads TGTGCCATCAGTGAGTCAACTAGCACAGATACGCAGTATTTT.

CDR3 sequence (DNA): TGTGCCAGTAGTATTGCCTACACAGATACGCAGTATTTT. Amino acids: CASSIAYTDTQYF. The gene calls are TRBV19 and TRBJ2-3, with unresolved D. Trimming stripped 3 bases from V and 2 bases from J, with 6 bases between. The V gene's germline CDR1 is LNHDA and CDR2 SQIVND (reference sequence). The CDR3 covers 13 residues. The full variable domain, its missing parts supplied by reference TRBV19 and TRBJ2-3, is DGGITQSPKYLFRKEGQNVTLSCEQNLNHDAMYWYRQDPGQGLRLIYYSQIVNDFQKGDIAEGYSVSREKKESFPLTVTSAQKNPTAFYLCASSIAYTDTQYFGPGTRLTVL.

This clone was seen only once. The chain links TRBV28 to TRBJ2-7; TRBD1 aligns across 10 bases. V lost 1 base, J lost 3 bases, and 3 bases stayed unmatched. The CDR3 is 15 residues long. The V gene's germline CDR1 is MDHEN and CDR2 SYDVKM. The DNA for the CDR3 is TGTGCCAGCAGTTTATCCGGGACAGGGGACTACGAGCAGTACTTC. Amino acids: CASSLSGTGDYEQYF.

This clone was recorded once. V usage is TRBV7-2 and J usage is TRBJ1-2; D uncertain. Trimming shortened V by 3 bases and J by 8 bases, and 19 bases separated the two germline ends. Germline V gene data show CDR1 as SGHTA and CDR2 as FQGNSA. The CDR3 totals 15 residues. Here the CDR3 DNA reads TGTGCCAGCAGCTTGGCCGTACCGGGAGAAGAAGGCTACACCTTC. Amino acid sequence: CASSLAVPGEEGYTF.

The rearrangement links TRBV7-3 to TRBJ2-1; TRBD1 might be the D (5 bases). The CDR3 runs 12 residues. Per germline, CDR1 SGHTA and CDR2 FQGTGA. V was shortened by 5 bases and J by 10 bases, with 12 bases between the two germline ends. The CDR3 region is CASSPNRQEQFF. The CDR3 DNA reads as TGTGCCAGCAGCCCAAACCGACAGGAGCAGTTCTTC.

This chain connects TRBV19 to TRBJ1-5; D perhaps matches TRBD1 (6 bases). Germline V lookup: CDR1 LNHDA, CDR2 SQIVND (reference sequence). Trimming removed 5 bases from V and 4 bases from J, with 9 bases in between. CDR3 length equals 13 residues. The CDR3 is CASSLDSNQPQHF. CDR3 coding DNA: TGTGCCAGTAGTTTGGACAGTAATCAGCCCCAGCATTTT.

The chain combines TRBV29-1 with TRBJ2-7; 8 nucleotides agree with TRBD2. Germline CDR1 SQVTM, CDR2 ANQGSEA. The CDR3 has 14 amino acids. The trim removed 6 bases at V and 2 bases at J, leaving 9 bases unmatched. The CDR3 DNA reads TGCAGCGTCGAGAGCGGGAGTGTCCCCTACGAGCAGTACTTC. Its protein product is CSVESGSVPYEQYF.

The CDR3 DNA reads TGTGCCAGCTATTGGAGCGGGGAGCTGTTTTTT. Encoded protein: CASYWSGELFF. The chain uses TRBV27 and TRBJ2-2; D uncertain. This CDR3 comprises 11 residues. Germline loops: CDR1 MNHEY, CDR2 SMNVEV (reference sequence). Trimming pared 8 bases from V and 7 bases from J, leaving 8 bases between.

The chain uses TRBV19 and TRBJ1-5; 7 bases are a match to TRBD1. V was pared by 4 bases and J by 3 bases, with 6 bases of the junction left unmatched. The CDR3 runs 15 residues. Germline V gene lookup returns CDR1 LNHDA and CDR2 SQIVND (reference sequence). The CDR3 bases are TGTGCCAGTAGTACCCAGACAGGGATCAATCAGCCCCAGCATTTT. It translates to CASSTQTGINQPQHF.

The V call is TRBV7-9, the J call TRBJ2-7, with 13 bases matching TRBD2. The V gene end was trimmed by 6 bases and the J gene end by 1 base; junction bases not matched to a gene: 0. CDR3 length: 14 amino acids. In germline, CDR1 is SEHNR, CDR2 FQNEAQ (reference sequence). The CDR3 region is CASRGLAGSYEQYF. The CDR3 DNA follows: TGTGCCAGCAGGGGACTAGCGGGATCCTACGAGCAGTACTTC.

The J gene is TRBJ1-6, the V gene TRBV2; D uncertain. With 7 bases removed from V and 9 bases from J, the gap between germline ends came to 19 bases. Looked up from germline, CDR1 is SNHLY and CDR2 is FYNNEI. This CDR3 region has 15 residues. CDR3 protein: CASKAQEGSSSPLHF. The CDR3 region has the DNA TGTGCCAGCAAGGCGCAGGAAGGTTCAAGTTCACCCCTCCACTTT.

V is TRBV29-1 and J is TRBJ1-2, with D hard to call. V lost 1 base, J lost 7 bases, and 10 bases lay in between. Germline lookup yields CDR1 SQVTM and CDR2 ANQGSEA. This CDR3 is 12 amino acids long. The CDR3 here is CSVEVSVGGYTF. For the CDR3, the DNA is TGCAGCGTTGAAGTCAGTGTTGGTGGCTACACCTTC. The full variable domain, completed using reference TRBV29-1 and TRBJ1-2, is SAVISQKPSRDICQRGTSLTIQCQVDSQVTMMFWYRQQPGQSLTLIATANQGSEATYESGFVIDKFPISRPNLTFSTLTVSNMSPEDSSIYLCSVEVSVGGYTFGSGTRLTVV.

The chain joins TRBV7-2 to TRBJ2-7; D is possibly TRBD1 (5 bases). The CDR3 runs to 14 residues. Germline CDR1 is SGHTA and CDR2 is FQGNSA. With 7 bases removed from V and 0 bases from J, the gap between germline ends came to 13 bases. The CDR3 bases are TGTGCCAGCATCCTAAGCCAGGGCTCCTACGAGCAGTACTTC. It is translated as CASILSQGSYEQYF.

V and J are TRBV2 and TRBJ1-2; D is uncertain. The CDR3 loop spans 14 amino acids. The germline V gene has CDR1 SNHLY and CDR2 FYNNEI. V was clipped by 3 bases and J by 4 bases, with 12 bases between them. CDR3 protein: CASSESLSFYGYTF. The CDR3 DNA reads TGTGCCAGCAGTGAGAGTCTTTCTTTCTATGGCTACACCTTC.

Remarks on this clone: The sample has other DNA sequences that encode this CDR3 too. J is TRBJ1-4 and V is TRBV5-1, with D unresolved. V lost 3 bases, J lost 0 bases, and 6 bases lay in between. Germline values: CDR1 SGHRS, CDR2 YFSETQ. CDR3 size: 14 residues. The CDR3 spells CASSSGATNEKLFF. In DNA, the CDR3 is TGCGCCAGCAGCTCCGGTGCAACTAATGAAAAACTGTTTTTT.

This clone turned up a few times. The chain recombines TRBV18 with TRBJ2-7; TRBD1 is a possible D gene (5 bases). There are 13 residues in the CDR3. V shed 6 bases and J shed 5 bases, with 14 bases lying between them. Germline CDR1 KGHSH, CDR2 LQKENI. CDR3 in amino acids: CASSPSRGNEQYV. Here the CDR3 DNA reads TGTGCCAGCTCGCCCTCAAGGGGAAACGAGCAGTACGTC.

The chain couples TRBV27 to TRBJ1-6; TRBD1 matches 10 bases. After removal of 2 bases from V and 7 bases from J, the junction contained 8 bases not matched to a gene. Germline values: CDR1 MNHEY, CDR2 SMNVEV (reference sequence). The CDR3 is 17 amino acids. The CDR3: CASSLRAGTGDNSPLHF. CDR3 nucleotides: TGTGCCAGCAGTTTAAGGGCCGGGACAGGGGACAATTCACCCCTCCACTTT.

The genes are TRBV3-1 (or the pseudogene TRBV3-2) and TRBJ1-6; 8 bases align to TRBD1. Germline CDR1 LGHDT, CDR2 YNNKEL (reference sequence). This CDR3 region has 16 residues. Losses at the gene ends were 1 base for V and 4 bases for J; bases not matched to a gene: 3. The CDR3 DNA reads TGTGCCAGCAGCCAAGTTCAGGGGGCTTATAATTCACCCCTCCACTTT. Translated: CASSQVQGAYNSPLHF.

The chain has TRBV14 and TRBJ1-2; perhaps TRBD1 as D (5 bases). V dropped 2 bases and J dropped 10 bases, with 14 bases sitting between them. Germline V gene lookup returns CDR1 SGHDN and CDR2 FVKESK. The CDR3 runs to 13 residues. This CDR3 is CASSQQLGGLYTF. DNA for the CDR3: TGTGCCAGCAGCCAACAGCTCGGGGGACTCTACACCTTC.

The chain is built from TRBV7-2 and TRBJ1-2; D might be TRBD1 (5 bases). V was shortened by 5 bases and J by 8 bases, with 18 bases between the two germline ends. The CDR3 is 14 residues long. Germline values: CDR1 SGHTA, CDR2 FQGNSA. The CDR3 spells CASSSTGPARGYTF. DNA for the CDR3: TGTGCCAGCAGCAGTACAGGCCCAGCGAGAGGCTACACCTTC. The variable domain in full, completed from reference TRBV7-2 and TRBJ1-2, reads GAGVSQSPSNKVTEKGKDVELRCDPISGHTALYWYRQSLGQGLEFLIYFQGNSAPDKSGLPSDRFSAERTGGSVSTLTIQRTQQEDSAVYLCASSSTGPARGYTFGSGTRLTVV.

Concerning this clone: The sample contains more than one DNA sequence encoding this CDR3. The J gene is TRBJ2-5, the V gene TRBV18, with 9 bases identical to TRBD1. CDR1 and CDR2 (germline): KGHSH, LQKENI. V lost 2 bases, J lost 5 bases, and 0 bases stayed unmatched. The CDR3 sequence is 13 residues long. DNA for the CDR3: TGTGCCAGCTCACCAGGACAGGGGGAGACCCAGTACTTC. Protein: CASSPGQGETQYF.

This chain joins TRBV7-8 and TRBJ1-5, with 7 bases identical to TRBD1. Germline V CDR1 and CDR2: SGHVS, FQNEAQ. V was clipped by 1 base and J by 4 bases; unmatched bases: 10. This CDR3 has 17 residues. The DNA for the CDR3 is TGTGCCAGCAGCTTAGTTCCCAGGGGACAGAAAAATCAGCCCCAGCATTTT. Translation: CASSLVPRGQKNQPQHF.

The rearrangement uses TRBV7-8 and TRBJ1-5, with unresolved D. CDR3 length: 14 residues. V lost 3 bases, J lost 3 bases, and 9 bases lay in between. Germline-derived CDR1 and CDR2 are SGHVS and FQNEAQ. CDR3 DNA sequence: TGTGCCAGCAGCTTCCCGGGAACCAATCAGCCCCAGCATTTT. This gives the protein CASSFPGTNQPQHF.

The genes are TRBV27 and TRBJ1-4; 10 bases are shared with TRBD1. CDR3 length: 15 amino acids. Germline V gene sequence: CDR1 MNHEY, CDR2 SMNVEV (reference sequence). V gave up 6 bases and J gave up 10 bases; unmatched junction bases: 11. The CDR3 spells CASSPGGTGARKLFF. Here the CDR3 DNA reads TGTGCCAGCAGCCCCGGAGGGACAGGGGCGCGAAAACTGTTTTTT.

The CDR3: CASSPGGIKTQYF. CDR3 DNA sequence: TGTGCCAGCAGCCCGGGGGGGATAAAGACCCAGTACTTC. The chain is built from TRBV5-5 and TRBJ2-5; TRBD2 aligns across 8 bases. The CDR3 spans 13 residues. Trimming cost V 4 bases and J 6 bases; bases outside gene matches: 5. The germline V gene encodes CDR1 SGHKS and CDR2 YYEKEE (reference sequence).

The CDR3 nucleotides read TGTGCCAGCACCAAGGCCGGGGTTAGCACAGATACGCAGTATTTT. Protein: CASTKAGVSTDTQYF. The chain employs TRBV9 and TRBJ2-3; a possible D gene is TRBD2 (5 bases). Trimming removed 6 bases from V and 0 bases from J, with 14 bases in between. The CDR3 has 15 residues. The V gene's germline CDR1 is SGDLS and CDR2 YYNGEE. Variable domain in full (rest from reference TRBV9 and TRBJ2-3): DSGVTQTPKHLITATGQRVTLRCSPRSGDLSVYWYQQSLDQGLQFLIQYYNGEERAKGNILERFSAQQFPDLHSELNLSSLELGDSALYFCASTKAGVSTDTQYFGPGTRLTVL.

This clone was observed at least ten times. The chain couples TRBV4-1 to TRBJ2-7, with 11 bases fitting TRBD2. Germline loops: CDR1 MGHRA, CDR2 YSYEKL. This CDR3 region has 17 residues. With 4 bases clipped from V and 2 bases from J, the junction kept 10 bases outside the gene matches. The DNA for the CDR3 is TGCGCCAGCAGCCGAGAGAGCGGGACTAGCGGTCCCTACGAGCAGTACTTC. This sequence encodes CASSRESGTSGPYEQYF.

The chain has TRBV3-1 (or the pseudogene TRBV3-2) and TRBJ2-1; no clear D. Germline assignment: CDR1 LGHDT and CDR2 YNNKEL (reference sequence). The CDR3 is 17 residues long. The V end lost 4 bases, the J end lost 8 bases, and 24 bases lay between the germline ends. The CDR3 bases are TGTGCCAGCAGCCCCCTTACCCTATCCGGGTCTCGGGATGAGCAGTTCTTC. Its protein product is CASSPLTLSGSRDEQFF.